A selection of T cell receptor beta chains follows, all from one sample in a study of metastatic and nonmetastatic thyroid tumors. TCRdb reprocessed the PCR reads via MiXCR. In the table there are about 15,000 clones, about 31% of which are singletons. Sequencing was performed on tumor tissue. The receptors originated from a male donor with papillary thyroid cancer or a benign thyroid nodule (not recorded which). Some clones in this sample may be carry-over from other donors' samples. Both conserved end residues are part of each CDR3. A D gene is named only where the DNA matches it firmly. Expanded clones are given a class, and other clones once, few, many or no size at all.

v_call	clone_size	j_call	d_call	cdr3_aa	cdr3_nt
TRBV30	NA	TRBJ1-1	TRBD1	CAWSRTGGRFEAFF	TGTGCCTGGAGTAGGACAGGGGGCCGATTTGAAGCTTTCTTT
TRBV20-1	NA	TRBJ2-2	NA	CSARDTGELFF	TGCAGTGCTAGAGACACCGGGGAGCTGTTTTTT
TRBV30	many	TRBJ1-2	NA	CAWSVQGGFGHGYTF	TGTGCCTGGAGTGTCCAGGGAGGGTTCGGTCATGGCTACACCTTC
TRBV18	NA	TRBJ2-3	NA	CASSPPSAGSTDTQYF	TGTGCCAGCTCACCACCTAGCGCGGGGAGCACAGATACGCAGTATTTT
TRBV28	NA	TRBJ2-3	NA	CVVNDPLGTDTQYF	TGTGTCGTTAATGATCCCCTAGGAACAGATACGCAGTATTTT
TRBV6-5	many	TRBJ2-3	NA	CASSYSGSTDTQYF	TGTGCCAGCAGTTACTCTGGGAGCACAGATACGCAGTATTTT
TRBV3-1	many	TRBJ2-2	NA	CASSQEWGNANTGELFF	TGTGCCAGCAGCCAAGAGTGGGGAAATGCGAACACCGGGGAGCTGTTTTTT
TRBV5-1	NA	TRBJ1-4	NA	CASSLKPGEKLFF	TGCGCCAGCAGCTTGAAGCCGGGTGAAAAACTGTTTTTT
TRBV6-1	NA	TRBJ1-2	NA	CASMWKGNGYTF	TGTGCCAGCATGTGGAAGGGAAATGGCTACACCTTC
TRBV29-1	NA	TRBJ1-1	TRBD1	CSAVWTGGAGLAFF	TGCAGCGCCGTATGGACAGGGGGCGCGGGGTTGGCTTTCTTT
TRBV28	NA	TRBJ2-2	NA	CASSFGQVGELFF	TGTGCCAGCAGTTTTGGGCAGGTCGGGGAGCTGTTTTTT
TRBV18	many	TRBJ1-2	TRBD1	CASSRMDREYGYTF	TGTGCCAGCTCACGCATGGACAGGGAATATGGCTACACCTTC
TRBV5-1	medium-sized	TRBJ1-2	NA	CASSSVQGSYGYTF	TGCGCCAGCAGCTCTGTGCAGGGATCCTATGGCTACACCTTC
TRBV6-1	NA	TRBJ2-3	NA	CASSERSGLVASDTQYF	TGTGCCAGCAGTGAAAGATCTGGCTTAGTAGCCTCAGATACGCAGTATTTT
TRBV12-3/TRBV12-4	many	TRBJ2-3	NA	CASSFHSASTDTQYF	TGTGCCAGCAGTTTCCACTCTGCTAGCACAGATACGCAGTATTTT
TRBV6-4	many	TRBJ1-1	NA	CASSDRDNTEAFF	TGTGCCAGCAGTGACCGGGATAACACTGAAGCTTTCTTT
TRBV7-3	many	TRBJ2-2	TRBD2	CASSPGGAFLGELFF	TGTGCCAGCAGCCCCGGGGGGGCCTTTCTCGGGGAGCTGTTTTTT
TRBV20-1	many	TRBJ2-2	TRBD2	CSARDTGGAGELFF	TGCAGTGCTAGAGACACCGGGGGGGCCGGGGAGCTGTTTTTT
TRBV20-1	NA	TRBJ1-1	TRBD1	CSARAHQGARTEAFF	TGCAGTGCTAGAGCCCACCAGGGGGCGCGAACTGAAGCTTTCTTT
TRBV20-1	NA	TRBJ2-5	TRBD2	CSARDAREGPQETQYF	TGCAGTGCTAGAGATGCCCGGGAGGGCCCTCAAGAGACCCAGTACTTC
TRBV6-2/TRBV6-3	NA	TRBJ1-5	NA	CASSYNHQNQPQHF	TGTGCCAGCAGTTACAACCACCAAAATCAGCCCCAGCATTTT
TRBV30	medium-sized	TRBJ2-7	TRBD1	CAWEQGRYEQYF	TGTGCCTGGGAACAGGGGCGGTACGAGCAGTACTTC
TRBV7-9	NA	TRBJ1-2	TRBD1	CASSLGTGGNYGYTF	TGTGCCAGCAGCTTAGGGACAGGGGGCAACTATGGCTACACCTTC
TRBV6-1	NA	TRBJ1-2	TRBD1	CASRRTGGVYGYTF	TGTGCCAGCAGGAGGACAGGGGGCGTTTATGGCTACACCTTC
TRBV30	once	TRBJ1-6	TRBD1	CAWSRGQDNSPLHF	TGTGCCTGGAGCAGGGGACAGGATAATTCACCCCTCCACTTT